These 3 T cell receptor beta chains originate from one sample sequenced in a study of blood T cells in healthy people across ages. Using a J-beta primer mix together with a sample-barcoded 5' primer, a second PCR was run for roughly 7 to 12 cycles. TCRdb ran MiXCR on the 5' RACE reads and lists one entry per CDR3 protein. The sample records roughly 1 million distinct CDR3 sequences, approximately 26% being singletons. Another study also made use of these data, one on T cells of mothers and their children.

Material for sequencing was blood. The receptors derive from a girl aged 2 to 9 in good health.

The chain recombines TRBV4-3 with TRBJ1-2, with a weak D call TRBD1 (5 bases). The CDR3 sequence is 15 residues long. Germline V gives CDR1 LGHNA, CDR2 YSLEER. Trimming cost V 0 bases and J 3 bases, with 11 bases left between them. The CDR3 region is CASSQDQGPHYGYTF. The CDR3 DNA follows: TGCGCCAGCAGCCAAGACCAGGGCCCCCACTATGGCTACACCTTC.

This clonotype was picked up a small number of times. The CDR3 nucleotides read TGCGCCAGCAGCCAAGATAAGGGGATGAACACTGAAGCTTTCTTT. Amino acid sequence: CASSQDKGMNTEAFF. This sequence joins TRBV4-3 and TRBJ1-1; D possibly corresponds to TRBD1 (5 bases). Trimming removed 0 bases at V and 0 bases at J, with 8 bases between. Germline lookup yields CDR1 LGHNA and CDR2 YSLEER. The CDR3 is 15 amino acids.

The chain recombines TRBV6-1 with TRBJ1-5, with TRBD1 as a possible D gene (5 bases). Per germline, CDR1 MNHNS and CDR2 SASEGT. CDR3 size: 14 residues. Trimming stripped 1 base from V and 1 base from J, with 5 bases between. The CDR3 loop is CASSEGDSNQPQHF. The CDR3 region has the DNA TGTGCCAGCAGTGAAGGGGACAGCAATCAGCCCCAGCATTTT.